This TCR beta chain came from a study of shared clonotypes between healthy human individuals. Study background: Donors were two women and a few men aged 18 to 49. Per donor, three plates held CD4 naive cells, three held CD4 memory, two held CD8 naive and one held CD8 memory. Regarding the study as a whole: For sorted subsets, rarefaction showed incomplete sequencing despite large depth.

With respect to this clone: Its antigen is still unknown.

Clones were read by immunoSEQ multiplex PCR, and TCRdb kept only the in-frame ones, dropping some. The sample holds 2.5 million or so clones, around 94% seen once. Naive CD45RA+ and memory CD45RA-negative subsets were split from CD4+ cells. Sequenced sample: naive CD4+ T cells sorted from blood. Subset of the sample: CD45RA+ positively selected. This clonotype originated in a man aged 18 to 35 in good health.

CDR3 nucleotides: TGTGCCAGCAGCTTAGAGGTCCTTGGGCCCCAGCATTTT. Translation: CASSLEVLGPQHF. The chain couples TRBV7-9 to TRBJ1-5; D call uncertain. CDR1 is SEHNR and CDR2 is FQNEAQ in the germline V gene (reference sequence). The CDR3 length is 13 residues. V lost 1 base, J lost 9 bases, and 10 bases lay in between.